The entry that follows covers one T cell receptor beta chain sequence. The sample originates from a study of blood T cell repertoires in COVID-19. Study information: COVID-19 samples, acute and convalescent, were from the United States, Italy and Spain. From T cells, B-cell-depleted T cells, or PBMCs came the material, which was cDNA or gDNA.

As processed by the authors: By means of reference gene primer amplification, nucleated cell counts were estimated. TCRdb's table, derived via immunoSEQ multiplex PCR, lists solely in-frame clones and lacks some. V and J calls and clone size are given by that table; D and trimming were obtained from the DNA. The table lists a few hundred thousand clones, around 89% of them singletons. V lost 2 bases and J 5 bases, leaving 13 bases between the germline ends. The CDR3 is 14 residues long. CDR1 SGHRS and CDR2 YFSETQ come from the germline V gene. The chain couples TRBV5-1 to TRBJ1-2, with no clear D. The sequencing input was peripheral blood. This TCR derives from a man younger than 30 who had recovered from COVID-19. The CDR3 DNA follows: TGCGCCAGCAGCTTCGAAACGGGAAAATATGGCTACACCTTC. Its translation is CASSFETGKYGYTF. Full variable domain (rest looked up from reference TRBV5-1 and TRBJ1-2): KAGVTQTPRYLIKTRGQQVTLSCSPISGHRSVSWYQQTPGQGLQFLFEYFSETQRNKGNFPGRFSGRQFSNSRSEMNVSTLELGDSALYLCASSFETGKYGYTFGSGTRLTVV.